The clone carrying this TCR beta chain was counted a few times. Its antigen is not known. From germline, CDR1 is PRHDT and CDR2 FYEKMQ (reference sequence). The CDR3 totals 15 residues. V lost 5 bases and J lost 0, with 13 bases in between. This PCR relied on a set of 60 Vbeta primers and 13 Jbeta primers. Using immunoSEQ multiplex PCR, the repertoire was profiled, and TCRdb retains in-frame clones only, with some absent. The table shows around 100,000 clones, with 7.6% occurring only once. Healthy bone marrow donors formed the donor group. These data belong to a study of cytomegalovirus exposure and HLA in healthy donors. General study results and limits: The presence/absence work took it that sequencing depth was about the same across donors. In a later analysis, HLA-associated TCR beta chains were more clonally expanded than equally common others.

The chain joins TRBV13 to TRBJ1-1, with TRBD1 as a possible D gene (6 bases). The receptor was isolated from a man aged 50 to 59 in good health and CMV-seronegative. The specimen sequenced was PBMCs. The DNA of the CDR3 is TGTGCCAGCAGCCCCGGACAGAGGGTGAACACTGAAGCTTTCTTT. It specifies CASSPGQRVNTEAFF.